These T cell receptor beta chains were read from a single sample in a study of human T cells and chemical hapten exposure. MiXCR, run by TCRdb on the RACE reads, gives a single entry per CDR3 protein. In the table there are around 300,000 distinct CDR3 sequences, approximately 6.3% of which are singletons. Sample: whole blood, taken in connection with sensitization to the hapten diphenylcyclopropenone (DPC). These receptors came from a young woman with alopecia areata. Some clones in this sample may be carry-over from other donors' samples. Both conserved end residues are trimmed from each CDR3. Each record gives: CDR3 protein, V gene, J gene.

CDR3aa: ASSQASPSGEQF
v_gene: TRBV6-2/TRBV6-3
j_gene: TRBJ2-1

CDR3aa: ASSALGTGTDTQY
v_gene: TRBV9
j_gene: TRBJ2-3

CDR3aa: ASRGTAASYNEQF
v_gene: TRBV2
j_gene: TRBJ2-1

CDR3aa: ASSLATGEIQPQH
v_gene: TRBV7-2
j_gene: TRBJ1-5

CDR3aa: SVANMVGELF
v_gene: TRBV29-1
j_gene: TRBJ2-2

CDR3aa: ASSLELNEQF
v_gene: TRBV7-9
j_gene: TRBJ2-1

CDR3aa: ASSSGNGEAF
v_gene: TRBV6-6
j_gene: TRBJ1-1

CDR3aa: ASSLGDTSTDTQY
v_gene: TRBV7-2
j_gene: TRBJ2-3

CDR3aa: ASSQGKKLF
v_gene: TRBV3-1
j_gene: TRBJ1-4

CDR3aa: ATKNWVGRGLAQSTDTQY
v_gene: TRBV27
j_gene: TRBJ2-3

CDR3aa: ASRLGPGENQPQH
v_gene: TRBV7-8
j_gene: TRBJ1-5

CDR3aa: SVETRPGQGNVGTEAF
v_gene: TRBV29-1
j_gene: TRBJ1-1

CDR3aa: ASSYFGRDTEAF
v_gene: TRBV6-6
j_gene: TRBJ1-1

CDR3aa: ASSTPRGAGFSGRGTQY
v_gene: TRBV12-3/TRBV12-4
j_gene: TRBJ2-3

CDR3aa: ATSERGTDTQY
v_gene: TRBV24-1
j_gene: TRBJ2-3

CDR3aa: ASSSGQLLGQETQY
v_gene: TRBV5-1
j_gene: TRBJ2-5

CDR3aa: ASSRPTSGGYGTQY
v_gene: TRBV7-8
j_gene: TRBJ2-5

CDR3aa: ASSPQGRTEAF
v_gene: TRBV3-1
j_gene: TRBJ1-1

CDR3aa: SASLGQVGEQF
v_gene: TRBV29-1
j_gene: TRBJ2-1

CDR3aa: ASSYRQGHTDTQY
v_gene: TRBV6-6
j_gene: TRBJ2-3